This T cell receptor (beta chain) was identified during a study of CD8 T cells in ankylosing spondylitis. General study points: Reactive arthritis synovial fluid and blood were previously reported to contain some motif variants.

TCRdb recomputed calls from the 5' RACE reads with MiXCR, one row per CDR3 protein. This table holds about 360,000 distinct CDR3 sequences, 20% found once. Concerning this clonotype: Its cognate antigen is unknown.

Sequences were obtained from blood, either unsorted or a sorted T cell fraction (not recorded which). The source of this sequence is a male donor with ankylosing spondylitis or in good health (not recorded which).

The CDR3 nucleotides are TGTGCCAGCAGTGGACGACTAGCGGGGGGTAGCACAGATACGCAGTATTTT. As protein: CASSGRLAGGSTDTQYF. V gene TRBV27 combines with J gene TRBJ2-3, with TRBD2 matching 13 bases. Trimming at V came to 5 bases and at J to 0 bases, leaving 5 bases not matched to a gene. The CDR3 is made up of 17 amino acids. Per germline, CDR1 MNHEY and CDR2 SMNVEV (reference sequence).